The 17 T cell receptor beta chains in this list originate from one sample, sequenced in a study of identifying expanded T cells in peripheral blood. Repertoires were generated with immunoSEQ multiplex PCR, while TCRdb's copy carries only in-frame clones and drops some. The sample contains about 85,000 clones, more than 70% of which appear only once. The source material was blood. The receptors shown here come from a person aged 18 to 75 in good health.

The chain joins TRBV10-3 to TRBJ1-5, with D uncertain. Germline lookup yields CDR1 ENHRY and CDR2 SYGVKD. The CDR3 loop spans 13 amino acids. The V and J ends lost 0 bases and 3 bases respectively, with 3 bases between them. CDR3 DNA sequence: TGTGCCATCAGTGAGTCCCCCAATCAGCCCCAGCATTTT. It is translated as CAISESPNQPQHF.

This clone has a count of ten or more. In the same sample, other DNA sequences code for this CDR3. The genes are TRBV4-3 and TRBJ2-5; TRBD2 matches at 9 bases. J lost 1 base, V lost 0 bases, and 0 bases had no gene match. The CDR3 runs 15 residues. Germline CDR1 and CDR2: LGHNA and YSLEER. The CDR3 here is CASSQERGGQETQYF. In DNA form, the CDR3 reads TGCGCCAGCAGCCAAGAGCGGGGGGGCCAAGAGACCCAGTACTTC.

The chain joins TRBV6-6 to TRBJ1-2, with TRBD1 as a possible D gene (6 bases). Trimming cost V 6 bases and J 3 bases, with 17 bases left between them. Per germline, CDR1 MNHNY and CDR2 SVGAGI (reference sequence). There are 15 residues in the CDR3. The CDR3 protein is CASSPAQGRDYGYTF. DNA for the CDR3: TGTGCCAGCAGCCCGGCCCAGGGGAGGGACTATGGCTACACCTTC.

The chain joins TRBV13 to TRBJ2-3; D perhaps matches TRBD2 (5 bases). The CDR3 sequence is 14 residues long. Trimming left V 5 bases short and J 0 bases short, with 9 bases between. Germline V gene lookup returns CDR1 PRHDT and CDR2 FYEKMQ (reference sequence). The CDR3 nucleotides are TGTGCCAGCAGCCCCCGGACTAGCACAGATACGCAGTATTTT. As protein: CASSPRTSTDTQYF. The whole variable domain, remainder taken from reference TRBV13 and TRBJ2-3, is AAGVIQSPRHLIKEKRETATLKCYPIPRHDTVYWYQQGPGQDPQFLISFYEKMQSDKGSIPDRFSAQQFSDYHSELNMSSLELGDSALYFCASSPRTSTDTQYFGPGTRLTVL.

The chain recombines TRBV7-8 with TRBJ1-2, with 10 bases identical to TRBD1. Trimming at V came to 5 bases and at J to 3 bases, leaving 6 bases not matched to a gene. Germline V gives CDR1 SGHVS, CDR2 FQNEAQ. The CDR3 totals 15 residues. The CDR3: CASSLRDRGDYGYTF. In DNA, the CDR3 is TGTGCCAGCAGCCTCCGGGACAGGGGAGACTATGGCTACACCTTC.

The chain links TRBV2 to TRBJ2-7; perhaps TRBD1 as D (7 bases). Germline CDR1 and CDR2: SNHLY and FYNNEI. Between the trimmed V and J ends, which lost 3 bases and 3 bases, there was a span of 18 bases. The CDR3 consists of 16 residues. The CDR3 loop reads CASSEMVGRGVYEQYF. For the CDR3, the DNA is TGTGCCAGCAGTGAGATGGTGGGCAGGGGGGTCTACGAGCAGTACTTC.

The table lists this clone with a count of one. This chain connects TRBV4-3 to TRBJ1-4; D gene uncertain. The ends were cut back, 0 bases at V and 0 bases at J, with 8 bases in the middle. Germline V gene lookup returns CDR1 LGHNA and CDR2 YSLEER. There are 16 residues in the CDR3. DNA of the CDR3: TGCGCCAGCAGCCAAGATCACCCTCCAACTAATGAAAAACTGTTTTTT. Translation gives CASSQDHPPTNEKLFF.

The chain couples TRBV19 to TRBJ2-5; no firm D call. This CDR3 region has 15 residues. V lost 5 bases to trimming and J lost 3 bases, with 16 bases between them. Germline loops: CDR1 LNHDA, CDR2 SQIVND (reference sequence). CDR3 region: CASSYSSVLKETQYF. CDR3 nucleotide sequence: TGTGCCAGTAGTTACAGTTCCGTCCTCAAAGAGACCCAGTACTTC.

The chain joins TRBV7-2 to TRBJ1-5; the D is unclear. The V gene's germline CDR1 is SGHTA and CDR2 FQGNSA. The CDR3 is 16 residues long. V was trimmed by 5 bases and J by 0 bases, leaving 14 bases between them. The CDR3 DNA reads TGTGCCAGCAGCCCAGCCCCAGGACTTAGCAATCAGCCCCAGCATTTT. Translation: CASSPAPGLSNQPQHF.

The CDR3 region is CASSLEGGESIQYF. As DNA, the CDR3 is TGTGCCAGCAGCTTGGAGGGCGGAGAGTCAATTCAGTACTTC. The chain uses TRBV5-6 and TRBJ2-4; D not resolved. The germline CDR1 and CDR2 sequences are SGHDT and YYEEEE. This CDR3 has 14 amino acids. Trimming removed 0 bases from V and 10 bases from J, with 14 bases in between.

The chain is built from TRBV6-6 and TRBJ2-5; maybe TRBD1 (5 bases). The CDR3 sequence is 13 residues long. V lost 8 bases and J lost 4, with 14 bases in between. Germline V gives CDR1 MNHNY, CDR2 SVGAGI (reference sequence). This CDR3 reads CASLGWGLETQYF. In DNA form, the CDR3 reads TGTGCCAGCCTAGGGTGGGGCCTAGAGACCCAGTACTTC.

This chain joins TRBV9 and TRBJ1-3; D is ambiguous. The CDR3 sequence is 14 residues long. Trimming removed 4 bases from V and 1 base from J, with 9 bases in between. The germline V gene has CDR1 SGDLS and CDR2 YYNGEE. The CDR3 bases are TGTGCCAGCAGCCCAATCAGGTCTGGAAACACCATATATTTT. This sequence encodes CASSPIRSGNTIYF. The full variable domain, with the rest looked up from reference TRBV9 and TRBJ1-3, is DSGVTQTPKHLITATGQRVTLRCSPRSGDLSVYWYQQSLDQGLQFLIQYYNGEERAKGNILERFSAQQFPDLHSELNLSSLELGDSALYFCASSPIRSGNTIYFGEGSWLTVV.

J is TRBJ1-4 and V is TRBV5-1; TRBD1 might be the D (5 bases). V lost 1 base, J lost 8 bases, and 15 bases lay in between. Germline V lookup: CDR1 SGHRS, CDR2 YFSETQ. CDR3 size: 15 residues. CDR3 sequence (DNA): TGCGCCAGCAGCTTGACGATGGACATCGGGGAAAAACTGTTTTTT. This codes for CASSLTMDIGEKLFF.

The chain is built from TRBV5-1 and TRBJ2-3; 9 nucleotides line up with TRBD2. V dropped 2 bases and J dropped 4; count of bases not matched to a gene: 8. The CDR3 runs 16 residues. The V gene's germline CDR1 is SGHRS and CDR2 YFSETQ. The CDR3: CASSFPRAGGSDTQYF. Here the CDR3 DNA reads TGCGCCAGCAGCTTCCCTAGAGCGGGGGGTTCAGATACGCAGTATTTT.

The rearrangement links TRBV4-3 to TRBJ1-2; TRBD1 might be the D (5 bases). Trimming stripped 4 bases from V and 3 bases from J, with 9 bases between. The germline CDR1 and CDR2 sequences are LGHNA and YSLEER. CDR3 length equals 13 residues. The CDR3: CASSPRGYYGYTF. The CDR3 DNA reads TGCGCCAGCAGCCCCCGGGGGTACTATGGCTACACCTTC.

This clone was recorded a few times. The V and J genes are TRBV23-1 and TRBJ1-5; D unclear. TRBV23-1 is known as an ORF, though its function is uncertain. There are 16 residues in the CDR3. V lost 0 bases, J lost 3 bases, and 12 bases lay in between. The CDR3 nucleotides read TGCGCCAGCAGTCAATCGAACAAAGGAGCCAATCAGCCCCAGCATTTT. This sequence encodes CASSQSNKGANQPQHF.

V is TRBV6-4 and J is TRBJ2-3; 9 bases align to TRBD2. The CDR3 has 16 amino acids. V was clipped by 0 bases and J by 1 base; unmatched bases: 2. Germline CDR1 MRHNA, CDR2 SNTAGT. CDR3 amino acids: CASSDSPSGGTDTQYF. The CDR3 DNA follows: TGTGCCAGCAGTGACTCCCCTAGCGGGGGCACAGATACGCAGTATTTT.